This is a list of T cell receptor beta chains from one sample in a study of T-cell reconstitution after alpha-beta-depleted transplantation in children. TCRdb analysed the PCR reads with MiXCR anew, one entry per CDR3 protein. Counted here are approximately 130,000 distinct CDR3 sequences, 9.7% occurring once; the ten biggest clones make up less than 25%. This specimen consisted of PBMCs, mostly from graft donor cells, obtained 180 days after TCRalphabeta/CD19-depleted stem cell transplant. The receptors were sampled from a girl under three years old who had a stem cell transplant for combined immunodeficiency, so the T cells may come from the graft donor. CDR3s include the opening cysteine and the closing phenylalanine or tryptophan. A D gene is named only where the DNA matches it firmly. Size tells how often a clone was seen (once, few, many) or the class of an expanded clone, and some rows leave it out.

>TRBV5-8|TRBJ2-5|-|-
CASSFGQRISAQYF
TGTGCCAGCAGCTTCGGACAAAGGATTTCGGCCCAGTACTTC
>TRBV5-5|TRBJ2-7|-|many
CASSFPFYEQYF
TGTGCCAGCAGCTTCCCCTTTTACGAGCAGTACTTC
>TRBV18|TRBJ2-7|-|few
CASSRDKRASYEQYF
TGTGCCAGCTCACGGGACAAGAGGGCCTCCTACGAGCAGTACTTC
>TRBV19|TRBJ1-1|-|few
CASQVESEAFF
TGTGCCAGTCAGGTGGAATCTGAAGCTTTCTTT
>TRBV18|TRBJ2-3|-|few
CASSPPERDTQYF
TGTGCCAGCTCACCACCTGAGAGAGATACGCAGTATTTT
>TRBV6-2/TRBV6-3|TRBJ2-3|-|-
CASSHVPDTQYF
TGTGCCAGCAGCCACGTACCAGATACGCAGTATTTT
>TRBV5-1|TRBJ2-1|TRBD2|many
CASSFLVAGRGNEQFF
TGCGCCAGCAGCTTCCTCGTAGCGGGACGAGGGAATGAGCAGTTCTTC
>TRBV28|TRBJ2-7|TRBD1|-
CASRRDRAHEQYF
TGTGCCAGCCGCCGGGACAGGGCCCACGAGCAGTACTTC
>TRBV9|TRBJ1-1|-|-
CDSSAHVGAEAFF
TGTGACAGCAGCGCCCACGTGGGGGCTGAAGCTTTCTTT
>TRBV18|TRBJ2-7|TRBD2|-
CASATGISGRGSYEQYF
TGTGCCAGCGCAACTGGGATCTCGGGGCGGGGGTCTTACGAGCAGTACTTC
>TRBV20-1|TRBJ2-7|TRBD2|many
CSASGLAGGRYEQYF
TGCAGTGCTAGTGGACTAGCGGGGGGACGGTACGAGCAGTACTTC
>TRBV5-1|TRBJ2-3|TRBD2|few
CASSLAVAGTTDTQYF
TGCGCCAGCAGCTTAGCGGTAGCGGGGACCACAGATACGCAGTATTTT
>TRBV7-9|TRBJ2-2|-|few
CASSLVRGMGTGELFF
TGTGCCAGCAGCTTGGTTCGGGGGATGGGCACCGGGGAGCTGTTTTTT
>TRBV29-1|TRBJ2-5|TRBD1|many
CSVEVTGEETQYF
TGCAGCGTTGAAGTTACAGGGGAAGAGACCCAGTACTTC
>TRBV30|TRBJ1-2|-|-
CAWKNRDGYTF
TGTGCCTGGAAAAACAGGGATGGCTACACCTTC
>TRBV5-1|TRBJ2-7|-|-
CASSPSRASYEQYF
TGCGCCAGCAGCCCGTCACGGGCCTCCTACGAGCAGTACTTC
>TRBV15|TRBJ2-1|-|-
CATSRGADSPGEQFF
TGTGCCACCAGCAGGGGAGCGGACTCTCCTGGTGAGCAGTTCTTC
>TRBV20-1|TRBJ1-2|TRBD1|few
CSAKISGQGSGGYTF
TGCAGTGCTAAGATATCAGGACAGGGGAGTGGTGGCTACACCTTC
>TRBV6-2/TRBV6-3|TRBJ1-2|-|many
CASTLYRAVDGYTF
TGTGCCAGCACACTCTACAGGGCGGTCGATGGCTACACCTTC
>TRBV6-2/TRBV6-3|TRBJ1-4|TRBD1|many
CASRSGTAERSTKKLFF
TGTGCCAGCAGATCCGGGACAGCGGAACGGAGTACGAAAAAACTGTTTTTT
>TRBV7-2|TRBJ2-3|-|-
CASRNPGPMLSTQYF
TGTGCCAGCAGAAACCCGGGACCGATGTTGAGTACGCAGTATTTT
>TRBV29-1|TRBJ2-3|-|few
CSVLSRDRIPRKYTQYF
TGCAGCGTCCTCTCCCGCGACAGGATTCCAAGGAAGTATACGCAGTATTTT
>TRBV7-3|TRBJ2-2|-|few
CASSLGGAGGELFF
TGTGCCAGCAGCTTAGGGGGGGCTGGCGGGGAGCTGTTTTTT
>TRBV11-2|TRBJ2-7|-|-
CASSLEVQAYEQYF
TGTGCCAGCAGCTTAGAGGTCCAGGCCTACGAGCAGTACTTC
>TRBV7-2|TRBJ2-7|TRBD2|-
CASSLSTSGVHEQYF
TGTGCCAGCAGCTTGTCGACTAGCGGGGTCCACGAGCAGTACTTC
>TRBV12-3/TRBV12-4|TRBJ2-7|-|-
CASSETTYEQYF
TGTGCCAGCAGTGAGACTACCTACGAGCAGTACTTC
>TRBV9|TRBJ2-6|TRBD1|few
CASSVALGQGVSSGANVLTF
TGTGCCAGCAGCGTAGCGCTTGGACAGGGGGTTAGCTCTGGGGCCAACGTCCTGACTTTC
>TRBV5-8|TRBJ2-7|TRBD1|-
CASSLGTGSSYEQYF
TGTGCCAGCAGCTTGGGGACAGGGAGCTCCTACGAGCAGTACTTC